This T cell receptor (beta chain) emerged from a study of blood T cell repertoires in COVID-19 (dated by TCRdb to about 2020). About the full investigation: The collaborator samples originated in the United States, Italy and Spain and spanned the acute and convalescent phases of COVID-19. Deeply sampled blood TCRbeta repertoires from subjects exposed to, actively infected with, or recovered from COVID-19 were included in the dataset. A freely available public database, intended as a resource for researchers studying the immune response to SARS-CoV-2, is where the repertoires were released. Where HLA class I and class II types were available, the types were taken from metadata supplied by the sample provider, not from assay-based typing. The material from the prospective study consisted of cDNA or gDNA derived from T cells, B-cell-depleted T cells, or PBMCs. The samples were drawn from the first 160 participants of the ongoing ImmuneRACE study and from more than 1,000 subjects provided by 6 global collaborators. A de-identified subject ID, COVID-19 status, age in years and sex were almost always included in the sample metadata. The paper as a whole reports these results and caveats: The amount of clinical and demographic metadata varied by source and participant and was provided uncurated.

TCRbeta CDR3 regions were amplified from genomic DNA using the immunoSEQ Assay, a bias-controlled multiplex PCR. Concerning the study's data processing: Within the assay, amplification of reference gene primers was used to estimate how many nucleated cells each sample contained. To quantify the absolute abundance of each unique TCRbeta CDR3 rearrangement, sequence reads were collapsed and filtered. Productive Simpson clonality was computed per sample as the square root of Simpson's diversity index over productive rearrangements. The clones in this table, taken by TCRdb from immuneACCESS, are in-frame only. Not every clone is retained; where verified, under half of the shortfall comes from an unresolved V gene, and the cause of the rest is unknown. V, J and clone size were drawn from that table, and D and trimming were deduced from the DNA. For this sample the table gives almost 300,000 clones, of which over 85% were detected only once. The ten largest clonotypes hold roughly 11% of the sample.

Relative to germline, V is 5 bases shorter and J is 12 bases shorter, with 14 bases between their ends. From cysteine to phenylalanine, the CDR3 is 12 amino acids long. Only the CDR3 part of the read is kept: 36 bases, read in frame from the first base. The germline V gene (reference sequence) yields SEHNR for CDR1 and FQNEAQ for CDR2. In Seattle, one collaborating source enrolled patients while the infection was active and tracked those patients longitudinally over the course of disease. Whole blood was collected in K2EDTA tubes by collaborating institutions according to the institutions' own protocols. Collaborator samples were shipped for TCRbeta analysis as frozen whole blood, isolated PBMCs, or DNA extracted from either sample type. About this clone: It has no known antigen specificity. No base-level quality is on record; no much larger clone is a single base apart.

This clonotype originated in a woman in her 30s with COVID-19, enrolled during active disease. Here the chain combines TRBV7-9 and TRBJ2-1; perhaps TRBD1 is the D gene, with 6 bases matching. The sample consisted of peripheral blood. For the CDR3, the sequence is CASSADRSTQFF. The bases are TGTGCCAGCAGCGCTGACAGGAGCACGCAGTTCTTC.